These 8 T cell receptor beta chains were all obtained from the same sample, sequenced in a study of CXCR3-negative and CXCR3-positive naive CD8 T cells. UMI-tagged TRB cDNA libraries were built via 5' RACE. TCRdb re-called the 5' RACE reads and gives one entry per CDR3 protein, without DNA. The table for this sample gives 100,000 to 150,000 distinct CDR3 sequences. The sequenced material came from naive CXCR3- CD8+ T cells from blood. Noted subset: CD45RO-CCR7+CD27+CD95- naive CD8+ T cells lacking CXCR3 (TNR3-). Receptors were obtained from a human donor in good health. Some clones in this sample may be carry-over from other donors' samples.

CDR3 loop: CASSSGDSWLF. The chain uses TRBV28 and TRBJ2-1; TCRdb picks TRBD1, but there is no DNA to check that call. CDR3 length: 11 amino acids. CDR1 and CDR2 (germline): MDHEN, SYDVKM.

V gene TRBV11-2 combines with J gene TRBJ2-7; TCRdb picks TRBD2, but there is no DNA to check that call. Germline lookup yields CDR1 SGHAT and CDR2 FQNNGV. The length of the CDR3 is 17 residues. CDR3 sequence reads: CASSFGTSGGPSYEQYF.

The genes are TRBV28 and TRBJ2-3; TCRdb proposes TRBD2, but this gene call is untestable without DNA. CDR1 and CDR2 (germline): MDHEN, SYDVKM. This CDR3 has 15 residues. The CDR3 loop reads CASRSLAGVGDTQYF.

The V gene is TRBV6-2 or TRBV6-3, the J gene TRBJ2-3; the TCRdb call, TRBD1, lacks DNA for checking. Germline-derived CDR1 and CDR2 are MNHEY and SVGEGT. CDR3 length: 13 amino acids. CDR3 residues: CASSLGVADTQYF.

The V call is TRBV29-1, the J call TRBJ2-1; TCRdb's D call of TRBD2 is untestable without DNA. In germline, CDR1 is SQVTM, CDR2 ANQGSEA. The CDR3 is 14 residues long. The chain's CDR3 is CSVVRREGNYEQFF.

The chain uses TRBV12-3 or TRBV12-4 and TRBJ2-1; TCRdb calls TRBD1, which cannot be checked without DNA. The CDR3 sequence is 14 residues long. The CDR3 here is CASSLAGGANEQFF.

The V and J genes are TRBV28 and TRBJ2-7; TCRdb calls TRBD2, which cannot be checked without DNA. The CDR3 is made up of 13 amino acids. CDR1 MDHEN and CDR2 SYDVKM come from the germline V gene. The CDR3 spells CASSLSRGEGQYF.

The J gene is TRBJ1-1, the V gene TRBV12-3 or TRBV12-4; the D gene TCRdb calls, TRBD1, cannot be checked with no DNA. The CDR3 sequence is 12 residues long. CDR3 sequence: CASSWTGAIAFF.